Listed below are T cell receptor beta chains from one sample, sequenced in a study of molecular identifiers for immune sequencing clone quantification. TCRdb recomputed calls from the PCR reads with MiXCR, one row per CDR3 protein. The profile shows more than 550,000 distinct CDR3 sequences, around 25% of them singletons. Specimen: naive CD8+ T cells from blood, with Jurkat cell RNA spiked in. Source of these receptors: a human donor in good health. Some libraries in this study had Jurkat cell RNA spiked in. Both conserved end residues are part of each CDR3. D genes are given only for firm matches. Part of the rows lack a size; the others show once, few, many or a class for expanded clones.

TRBV7-9	TRBJ1-4	many	15	NA	CASSPEGGPSEKLFF	TGTGCCAGCAGCCCCGAGGGGGGGCCAAGTGAAAAACTGTTTTTT
TRBV21-1	TRBJ2-5	few	13	NA	CASNRQAQETQYF	TGTGCCAGCAATAGGCAGGCCCAAGAGACCCAGTACTTC
TRBV5-6	TRBJ2-7	NA	15	TRBD2	CASSLASGGSHEQYF	TGTGCCAGCAGCTTGGCGAGCGGGGGCTCCCACGAGCAGTACTTC
TRBV9	TRBJ2-7	NA	15	TRBD1	CASSVAWQGAYEQYF	TGTGCCAGCAGCGTAGCGTGGCAGGGGGCCTACGAGCAGTACTTC
TRBV4-2	TRBJ1-5	many	16	NA	CASRLKELLTPALPHF	TGTGCCAGCAGACTCAAAGAGCTCCTGACTCCAGCCCTGCCGCATTTT
TRBV6-5	TRBJ2-7	few	17	TRBD2	CASSGRTSGRRAYEQYF	TGTGCCAGCAGTGGCCGGACTAGCGGGAGGCGAGCCTACGAGCAGTACTTC
TRBV5-1	TRBJ2-2	NA	15	NA	CASSLGERNTGELFF	TGCGCCAGCAGCCTCGGTGAAAGGAACACCGGGGAGCTGTTTTTT
TRBV4-1	TRBJ2-1	many	14	TRBD1	CASSQPGQDNEQFF	TGCGCCAGCAGCCAACCGGGACAGGACAATGAGCAGTTCTTC
TRBV5-1	TRBJ1-2	NA	14	TRBD1	CASSLLRQGDGYTF	TGCGCCAGCAGCTTGCTACGGCAGGGGGACGGCTACACCTTC
TRBV4-3	TRBJ2-3	NA	16	NA	CASSQERGLSTDTQYF	TGCGCCAGCAGCCAAGAGCGGGGTTTGAGCACAGATACGCAGTATTTT
TRBV6-5	TRBJ1-1	many	16	NA	CASSSLLRSVNTEAFF	TGTGCCAGCAGTTCCTTACTCAGGAGCGTGAACACTGAAGCTTTCTTT
TRBV7-9	TRBJ1-5	many	17	TRBD1	CASSLSSGGAGHQPQHF	TGTGCCAGCAGCTTATCCTCAGGGGGCGCGGGTCATCAGCCCCAGCATTTT
TRBV28	TRBJ2-7	many	13	NA	CASRERGSYEQYF	TGTGCCAGCCGTGAACGTGGTTCCTACGAGCAGTACTTC
TRBV7-3	TRBJ2-1	NA	15	NA	CASSSLGGARNEQFF	TGTGCCAGCAGCTCCCTCGGGGGAGCGCGCAATGAGCAGTTCTTC
TRBV7-9	TRBJ1-4	NA	15	NA	CASSPSFATNEKLFF	TGTGCCAGCAGCCCCTCTTTTGCAACTAATGAAAAACTGTTTTTT
TRBV29-1	TRBJ2-1	NA	15	TRBD2	CSVSGGGEASNEQFF	TGCAGCGTTAGTGGGGGGGGTGAGGCTAGCAATGAGCAGTTCTTC
TRBV4-3	TRBJ2-7	few	15	NA	CASSHEAGSSYEQYF	TGCGCCAGCAGCCATGAGGCGGGGAGCTCCTACGAGCAGTACTTC
TRBV7-9	TRBJ2-3	NA	13	NA	CASCYPGTDTQYF	TGTGCCAGCTGCTATCCGGGCACAGATACGCAGTATTTT
TRBV28	TRBJ2-3	many	14	NA	CASSRDGRTDTQYF	TGTGCCAGCAGTCGTGACGGGCGCACAGATACGCAGTATTTT
TRBV19	TRBJ1-2	NA	13	NA	CASSIAQNYGYTF	TGTGCCAGTAGTATAGCTCAGAACTATGGCTACACCTTC
TRBV3-2	TRBJ2-2	NA	16	NA	CASSQLGQGLTRELFF	TGTGCCAGCAGCCAACTCGGACAGGGGTTGACCAGGGAGCTGTTTTTT
TRBV7-6	TRBJ2-3	few	15	NA	CASSQTPESLDTQYF	TGTGCCAGCAGCCAGACACCTGAAAGTTTAGATACGCAGTATTTT
TRBV19	TRBJ2-7	NA	13	NA	CASIGGPSYERYF	TGTGCCAGTATCGGCGGGCCCTCCTACGAGCGGTACTTC
TRBV13	TRBJ1-1	many	14	NA	CASSMGPTNTEAFF	TGTGCCAGCAGCATGGGACCGACCAACACTGAAGCTTTCTTT
TRBV9	TRBJ2-7	few	15	TRBD1	CASSPQPGQRGEQYF	TGTGCCAGCAGCCCCCAGCCGGGACAGAGGGGCGAGCAGTACTTC
TRBV4-3	TRBJ1-5	NA	15	NA	CASSQYVGRGEPQHF	TGCGCCAGCAGCCAATACGTGGGTAGGGGGGAGCCCCAGCATTTT
TRBV13	TRBJ1-4	few	15	TRBD1	CASSLVGTGSEKLFF	TGTGCCAGCAGCTTAGTCGGGACAGGGAGTGAAAAACTGTTTTTT
TRBV20-1	TRBJ2-3	many	17	TRBD2	CSARGASGSTSTDTQYF	TGCAGTGCTAGAGGTGCTAGCGGGAGTACTAGCACAGATACGCAGTATTTT
TRBV6-6	TRBJ2-3	few	17	TRBD2	CASSYSNSGSIADTQYF	TGTGCCAGCAGTTACTCGAATAGCGGGAGCATTGCAGATACGCAGTATTTT
TRBV19	TRBJ2-1	few	14	NA	CASSFLPSGNEQFF	TGTGCCAGTAGCTTTCTCCCTTCGGGGAATGAGCAGTTCTTC
TRBV7-9	TRBJ2-7	NA	15	NA	CASSFGGRSFHEQYF	TGTGCCAGCAGCTTTGGGGGCAGGAGCTTTCACGAGCAGTACTTC
TRBV6-5	TRBJ2-1	many	14	NA	CASSYGGQLNEQFF	TGTGCCAGCAGTTACGGGGGGCAGCTCAATGAGCAGTTCTTC
TRBV6-2/TRBV6-3	TRBJ2-3	many	15	TRBD2	CASSPTSGIWDTQYF	TGTGCCAGCAGTCCCACTAGCGGGATATGGGATACGCAGTATTTT
TRBV12-3/TRBV12-4	TRBJ1-4	few	14	NA	CASRPDSLNEKLFF	TGTGCCAGCAGACCGGACAGCCTTAATGAAAAACTGTTTTTT
TRBV7-9	TRBJ2-7	NA	15	TRBD1	CASSRARQGTYEQYF	TGTGCCAGCAGCCGAGCCAGACAGGGAACCTACGAGCAGTACTTC
TRBV7-9	TRBJ1-1	many	12	NA	CASSLIALEAFF	TGTGCCAGCAGCCTGATCGCCCTCGAAGCTTTCTTT
TRBV4-3	TRBJ2-2	many	16	NA	CASSPGSFRDTGELFF	TGCGCCAGCAGCCCTGGAAGTTTTAGGGACACCGGGGAGCTGTTTTTT
TRBV6-5	TRBJ2-7	NA	15	NA	CASSTSYQGTGEQYF	TGTGCCAGCAGTACAAGTTATCAGGGTACTGGCGAGCAGTACTTC
TRBV7-6	TRBJ2-4	many	14	NA	CASSSGGRGDIQYF	TGTGCCAGCAGCTCGGGGGGCAGGGGAGACATTCAGTACTTC
TRBV13	TRBJ2-5	few	16	NA	CASTSGVGGPLETQYF	TGTGCCAGCACCTCCGGGGTTGGGGGCCCTCTAGAGACCCAGTACTTC
TRBV6-2/TRBV6-3	TRBJ1-1	few	15	NA	CASSKYSTLNTEAFF	TGTGCCAGCAGTAAATACAGTACGTTGAACACTGAAGCTTTCTTT
TRBV15	TRBJ1-5	NA	15	NA	CATSRDRGLMRPQHF	TGTGCCACCAGCAGAGACCGGGGCCTTATGCGGCCCCAGCATTTT
TRBV20-1	TRBJ2-7	many	13	NA	CSARGTSSYEQYF	TGCAGTGCTAGGGGGACATCCTCCTACGAGCAGTACTTC
TRBV5-5	TRBJ2-3	many	15	NA	CASSLELRGTDTQYF	TGTGCCAGCAGCTTGGAGCTTCGGGGGACAGATACGCAGTATTTT
TRBV20-1	TRBJ2-1	NA	15	TRBD1	CSARDDRDHYNEQFF	TGCAGTGCTAGGGACGACAGGGACCACTACAATGAGCAGTTCTTC
TRBV6-2/TRBV6-3	TRBJ2-7	NA	11	NA	CASTNLYEQYF	TGTGCCAGCACCAACCTTTACGAGCAGTACTTC